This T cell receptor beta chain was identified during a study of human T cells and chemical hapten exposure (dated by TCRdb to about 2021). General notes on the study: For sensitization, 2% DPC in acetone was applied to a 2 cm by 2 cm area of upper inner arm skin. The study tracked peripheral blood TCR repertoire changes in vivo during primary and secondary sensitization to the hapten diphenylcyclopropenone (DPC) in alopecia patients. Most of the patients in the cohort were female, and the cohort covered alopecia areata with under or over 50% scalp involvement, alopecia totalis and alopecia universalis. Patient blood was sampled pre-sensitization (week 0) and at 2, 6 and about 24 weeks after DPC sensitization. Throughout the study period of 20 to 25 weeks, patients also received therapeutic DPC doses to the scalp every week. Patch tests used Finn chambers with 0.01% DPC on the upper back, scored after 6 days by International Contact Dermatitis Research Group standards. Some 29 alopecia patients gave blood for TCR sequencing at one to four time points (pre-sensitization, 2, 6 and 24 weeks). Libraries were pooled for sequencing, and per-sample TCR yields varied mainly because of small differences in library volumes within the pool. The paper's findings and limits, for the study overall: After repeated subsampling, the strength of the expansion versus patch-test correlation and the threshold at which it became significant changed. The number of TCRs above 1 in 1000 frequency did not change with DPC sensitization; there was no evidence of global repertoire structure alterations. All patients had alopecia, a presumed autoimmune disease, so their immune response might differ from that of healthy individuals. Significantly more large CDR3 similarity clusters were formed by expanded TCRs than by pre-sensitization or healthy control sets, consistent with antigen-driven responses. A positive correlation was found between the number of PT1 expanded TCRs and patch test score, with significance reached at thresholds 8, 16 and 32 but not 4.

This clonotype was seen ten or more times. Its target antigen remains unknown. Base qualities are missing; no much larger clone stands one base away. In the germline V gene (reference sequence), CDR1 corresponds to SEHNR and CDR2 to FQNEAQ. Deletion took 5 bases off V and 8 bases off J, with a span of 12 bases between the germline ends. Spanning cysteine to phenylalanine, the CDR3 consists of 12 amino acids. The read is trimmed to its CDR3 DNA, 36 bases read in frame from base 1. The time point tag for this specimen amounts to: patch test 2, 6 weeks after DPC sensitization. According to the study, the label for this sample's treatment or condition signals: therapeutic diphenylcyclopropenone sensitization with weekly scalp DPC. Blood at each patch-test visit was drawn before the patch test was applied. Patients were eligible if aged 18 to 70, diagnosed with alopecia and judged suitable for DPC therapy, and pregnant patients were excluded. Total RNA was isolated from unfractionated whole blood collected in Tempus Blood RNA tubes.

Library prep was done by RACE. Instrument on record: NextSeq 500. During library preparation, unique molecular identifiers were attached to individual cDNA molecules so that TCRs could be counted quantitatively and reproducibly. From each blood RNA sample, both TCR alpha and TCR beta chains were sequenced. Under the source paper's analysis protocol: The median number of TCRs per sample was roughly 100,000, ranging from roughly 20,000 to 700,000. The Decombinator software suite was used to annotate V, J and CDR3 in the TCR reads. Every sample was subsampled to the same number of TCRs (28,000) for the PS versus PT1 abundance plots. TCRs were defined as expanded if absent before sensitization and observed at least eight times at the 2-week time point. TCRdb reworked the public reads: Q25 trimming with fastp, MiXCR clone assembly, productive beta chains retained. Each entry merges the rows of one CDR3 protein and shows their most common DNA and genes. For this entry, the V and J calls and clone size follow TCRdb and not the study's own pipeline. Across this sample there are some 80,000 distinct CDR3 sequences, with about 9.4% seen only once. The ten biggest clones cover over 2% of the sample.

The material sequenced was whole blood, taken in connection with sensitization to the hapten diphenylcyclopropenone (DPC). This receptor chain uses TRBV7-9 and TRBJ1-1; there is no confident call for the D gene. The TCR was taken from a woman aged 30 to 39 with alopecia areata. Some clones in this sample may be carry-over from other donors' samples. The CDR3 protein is CASSPDGVEAFF. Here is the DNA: TGTGCCAGCAGCCCAGATGGAGTGGAAGCTTTCTTT.